The TCR beta chain under discussion was sequenced for a study of T cell responses to AZD1222 COVID-19 vaccine. TCRdb's copy holds only in-frame clones and misses some; the assay was immunoSEQ multiplex PCR. The sample has 130,000 or so clones, 70% to 90% seen once. Sample: peripheral blood, taken on day 0 of AZD1222 vaccination. The clonotype comes from an adult in good health.

CDR3 in amino acids: CASSPDRREQYF. The CDR3 DNA reads as TGTGCCAGCAGCCCGGACAGGCGCGAGCAGTACTTC. The chain recombines TRBV7-6 with TRBJ2-7, with TRBD1 matching 7 bases. Germline V gene sequence: CDR1 SGHVS, CDR2 FNYEAQ. This CDR3 contains 12 residues. Losses at the gene ends were 5 bases for V and 6 bases for J; bases not matched to a gene: 4.